This TCR beta chain emerged from a study of cytomegalovirus exposure and HLA in healthy donors. PCR used 60 Vbeta primers and 13 Jbeta primers. Profiling relied on immunoSEQ multiplex PCR, and the TCRdb table lists in-frame clones only, not all of them. This sample's clone table lists 53,000 or so clones. This CDR3 is 13 amino acids long. From germline, CDR1 is SNHLY and CDR2 FYNNEI. V gave up 4 bases and J gave up 3 bases; unmatched junction bases: 3. Findings and caveats of the study: Data from an earlier analysis indicated that most TCR beta V segments were productive either about 87% or about 30% of the time. A later analysis found most CMV-associated TCR beta chains apparently HLA-restricted. TCR beta sequences reportedly predicted most subjects' HLA-A and HLA-B alleles accurately.

Concerning this clone: The antigen remains undetermined.

Sequencing was carried out using PBMCs. The clonotype comes from a man aged 18 to 35 in good health and CMV-seropositive. This chain links TRBV2 with TRBJ2-7; 7 positions agree with TRBD1. This chain's CDR3 is CASSAGTVYEQYF. The CDR3 DNA reads as TGTGCCAGCAGTGCTGGGACAGTCTACGAGCAGTACTTC.